This T cell receptor beta chain was recorded in a study of radiotherapy plus CTLA-4 blockade in lung cancer. Sequencing used immunoSEQ multiplex PCR; TCRdb keeps in-frame clones, though not all of them. Here the sample spans some 71,000 clones, approximately 79% being singletons. CDR3 length equals 14 residues. The germline V gene has CDR1 MDHEN and CDR2 SYDVKM. The ends were cut back, 2 bases at V and 4 bases at J, with 11 bases in the middle. Findings and caveats of the study: In blood, tumor-derived TCR clones expanded after radiotherapy plus ipilimumab. The authors reported that early blood T cell clone dynamics, with interferon-beta, best predicted response.

In this sample, this clone is medium-sized. No antigen is known for it. This TCR came from a human donor with non-small cell lung cancer whose response to radiotherapy plus ipilimumab could not be evaluated. Some clones in this sample may be carry-over from other donors' samples. Here the sequenced sample was peripheral blood, taken from a patient treated with radiotherapy plus ipilimumab. V usage is TRBV28 and J usage is TRBJ1-2, with D hard to call. CDR3 bases: TGTGCCAGCAGTTTAGTATCTCGAGGCTATGGCTACACCTTC. Encoded protein: CASSLVSRGYGYTF.